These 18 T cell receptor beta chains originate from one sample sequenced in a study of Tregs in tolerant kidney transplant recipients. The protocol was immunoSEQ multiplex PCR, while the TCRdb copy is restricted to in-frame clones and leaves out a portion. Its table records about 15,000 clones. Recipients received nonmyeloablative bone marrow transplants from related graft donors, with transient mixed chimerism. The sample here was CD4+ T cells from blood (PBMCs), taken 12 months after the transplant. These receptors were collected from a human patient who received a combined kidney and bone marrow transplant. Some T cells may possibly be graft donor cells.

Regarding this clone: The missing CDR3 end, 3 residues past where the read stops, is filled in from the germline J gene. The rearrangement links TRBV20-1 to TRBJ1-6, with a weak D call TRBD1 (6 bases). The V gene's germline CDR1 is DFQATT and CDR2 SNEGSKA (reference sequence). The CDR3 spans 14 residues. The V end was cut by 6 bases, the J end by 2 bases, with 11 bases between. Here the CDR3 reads CSASQGPYNSPLHF. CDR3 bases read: TGCAGTGCCTCCCAGGGGCCCTATAATTCACCC.

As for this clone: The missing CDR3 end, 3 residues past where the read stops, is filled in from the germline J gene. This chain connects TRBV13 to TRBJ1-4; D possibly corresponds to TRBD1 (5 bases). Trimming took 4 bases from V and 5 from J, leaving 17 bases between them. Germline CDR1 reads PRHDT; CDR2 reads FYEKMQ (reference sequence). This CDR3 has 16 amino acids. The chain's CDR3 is CASSSKVQAGNEKLFF. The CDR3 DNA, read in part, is TGTGCCAGCAGCTCTAAGGTACAGGCTGGGAATGAAAAA.

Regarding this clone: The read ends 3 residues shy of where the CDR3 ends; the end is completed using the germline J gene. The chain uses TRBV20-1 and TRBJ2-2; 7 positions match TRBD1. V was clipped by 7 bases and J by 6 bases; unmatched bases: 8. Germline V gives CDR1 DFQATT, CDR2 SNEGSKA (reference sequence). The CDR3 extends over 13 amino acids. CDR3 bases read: TGCAGTGTCCCGGGACAGTGGGCCGGGGAG. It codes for CSVPGQWAGE. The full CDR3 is CSVPGQWAGELFF.

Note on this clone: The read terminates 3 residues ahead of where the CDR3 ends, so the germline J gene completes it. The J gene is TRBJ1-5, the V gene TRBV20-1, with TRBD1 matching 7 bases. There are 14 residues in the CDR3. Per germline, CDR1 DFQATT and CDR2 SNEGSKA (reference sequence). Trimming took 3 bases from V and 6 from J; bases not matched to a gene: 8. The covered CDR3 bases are TGCAGTGCTAGGAAGACAGGGTCGGCTCAGCCC. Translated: CSARKTGSAQP. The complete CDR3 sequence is CSARKTGSAQPQHF.

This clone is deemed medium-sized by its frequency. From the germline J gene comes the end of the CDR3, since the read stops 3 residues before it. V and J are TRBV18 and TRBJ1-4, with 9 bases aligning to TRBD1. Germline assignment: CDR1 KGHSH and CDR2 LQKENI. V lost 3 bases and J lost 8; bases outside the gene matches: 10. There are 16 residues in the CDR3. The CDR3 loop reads CASSPGAGTGLEKLFF. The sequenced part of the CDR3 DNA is TGTGCCAGCTCACCCGGGGCTGGGACAGGGTTGGAAAAA.

The CDR3 protein is CASSRITGSTYEQYF. The covered CDR3 bases are TGTGCCAGTAGTCGAATTACAGGGAGCACCTACGAG. This chain uses TRBV19 with TRBJ2-7, with D possibly matching TRBD1 (6 bases). The sequenced fragment ends 3 residues before the CDR3 boundary, so the rest is inferred from the germline J gene. V gave up 5 bases and J gave up 2 bases, with 16 bases separating them. The CDR3 totals 15 residues. Germline lookup yields CDR1 LNHDA and CDR2 SQIVND (reference sequence).

CDR3 bases read: TGCAGTGCTCGCGTGGATGGGGGGAACTATGGC. Amino acid sequence: CSARVDGGNYG. The full-length CDR3 reads as CSARVDGGNYGYTF. The chain combines TRBV20-1 with TRBJ1-2, with a possible D match to TRBD1 (5 bases). The CDR3 extends 3 residues past the end of the read, so its final part is completed from the germline J gene. CDR3 length equals 14 residues. CDR1 and CDR2 from the germline V gene are DFQATT and SNEGSKA (reference sequence). Trimming shortened V by 5 bases and J by 2 bases, and 15 bases separated the two germline ends.

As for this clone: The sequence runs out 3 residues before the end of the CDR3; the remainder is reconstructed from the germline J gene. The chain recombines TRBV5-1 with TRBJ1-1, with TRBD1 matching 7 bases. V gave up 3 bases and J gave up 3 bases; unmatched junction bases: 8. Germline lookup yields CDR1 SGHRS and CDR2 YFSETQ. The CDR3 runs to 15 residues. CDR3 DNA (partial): TGCGCCAGCAGCTCGGACAGACAGGGCGACACTGAA. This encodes CASSSDRQGDTE. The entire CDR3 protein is CASSSDRQGDTEAFF.

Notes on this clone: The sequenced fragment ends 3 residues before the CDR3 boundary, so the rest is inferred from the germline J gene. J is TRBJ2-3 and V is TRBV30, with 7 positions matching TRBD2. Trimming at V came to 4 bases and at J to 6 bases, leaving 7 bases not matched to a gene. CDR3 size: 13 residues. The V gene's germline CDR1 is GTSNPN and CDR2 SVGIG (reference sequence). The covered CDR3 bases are TGTGCCTGGACAGTGGCGGGAGCGGATACG. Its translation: CAWTVAGADT. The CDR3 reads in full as CAWTVAGADTQYF.

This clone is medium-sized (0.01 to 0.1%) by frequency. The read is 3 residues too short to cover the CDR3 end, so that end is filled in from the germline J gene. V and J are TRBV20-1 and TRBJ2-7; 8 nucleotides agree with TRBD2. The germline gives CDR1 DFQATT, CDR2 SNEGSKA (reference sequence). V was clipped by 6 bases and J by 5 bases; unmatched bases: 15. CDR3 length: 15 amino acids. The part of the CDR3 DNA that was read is TGCAGTGCCTTCATCGGGGGGGCCGAAACCCACGAG. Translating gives CSAFIGGAETHE. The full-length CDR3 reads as CSAFIGGAETHEQYF.

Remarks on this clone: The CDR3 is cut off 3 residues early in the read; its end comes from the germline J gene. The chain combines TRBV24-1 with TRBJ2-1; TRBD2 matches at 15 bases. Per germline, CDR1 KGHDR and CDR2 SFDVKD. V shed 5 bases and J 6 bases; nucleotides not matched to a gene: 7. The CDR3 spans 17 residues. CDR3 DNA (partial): TGTGCCACCAGTGGGGGACTAGCGGGAGGAGGTAGCAATGAG. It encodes CATSGGLAGGGSNE. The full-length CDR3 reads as CATSGGLAGGGSNEQFF.

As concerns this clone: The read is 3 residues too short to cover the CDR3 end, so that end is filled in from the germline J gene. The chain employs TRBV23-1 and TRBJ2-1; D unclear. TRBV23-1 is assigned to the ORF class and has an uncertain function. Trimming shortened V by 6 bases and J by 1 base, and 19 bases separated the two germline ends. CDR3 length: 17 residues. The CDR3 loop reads CASRLRRSRVSYNEQFF. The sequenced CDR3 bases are TGCGCCAGCAGATTACGAAGATCCCGGGTTTCCTACAATGAG.

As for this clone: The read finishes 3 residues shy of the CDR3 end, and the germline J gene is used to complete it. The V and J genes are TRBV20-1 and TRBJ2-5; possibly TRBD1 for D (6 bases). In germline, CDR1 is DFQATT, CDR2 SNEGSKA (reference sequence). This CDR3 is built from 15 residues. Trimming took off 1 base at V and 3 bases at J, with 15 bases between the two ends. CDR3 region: CSARGVGRGKETQYF. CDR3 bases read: TGCAGTGCTAGAGGCGTAGGCAGGGGAAAAGAGACC.

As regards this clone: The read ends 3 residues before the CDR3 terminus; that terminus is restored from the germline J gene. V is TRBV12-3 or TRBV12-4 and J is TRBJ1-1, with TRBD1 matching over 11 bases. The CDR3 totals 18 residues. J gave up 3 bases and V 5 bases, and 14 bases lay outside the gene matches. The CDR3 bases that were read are TGTGCCAGCAGTGGTCGGACAGGGGGCGAGAGGTTCGACACTGAA. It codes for CASSGRTGGERFDTE. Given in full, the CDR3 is CASSGRTGGERFDTEAFF.

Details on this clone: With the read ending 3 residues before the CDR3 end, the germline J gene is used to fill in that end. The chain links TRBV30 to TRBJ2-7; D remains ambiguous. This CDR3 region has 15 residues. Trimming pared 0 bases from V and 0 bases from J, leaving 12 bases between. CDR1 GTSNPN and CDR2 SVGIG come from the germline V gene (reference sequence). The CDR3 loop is CAWSVPVPSSYEQYF. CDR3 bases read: TGTGCCTGGAGTGTACCCGTCCCCAGCTCCTACGAG. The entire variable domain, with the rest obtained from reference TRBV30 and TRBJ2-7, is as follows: SQTIHQWPATLVQPVGSPLSLECTVEGTSNPNLYWYRQAAGRGLQLLFYSVGIGQISSEVPQNLSASRPQDRQFILSSKKLLLSDSGFYLCAWSVPVPSSYEQYFGPGTRLTVT.

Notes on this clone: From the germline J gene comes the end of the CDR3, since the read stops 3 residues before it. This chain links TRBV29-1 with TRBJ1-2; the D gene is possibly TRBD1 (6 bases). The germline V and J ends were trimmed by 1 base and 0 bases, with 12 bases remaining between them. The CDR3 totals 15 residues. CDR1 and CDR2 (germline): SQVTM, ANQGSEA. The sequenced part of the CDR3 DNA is TGCAGCGTTGAAGCCGGACAGCCAGCTAACTATGGC. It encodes CSVEAGQPANYG. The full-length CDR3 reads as CSVEAGQPANYGYTF.

The CDR3 region is CASSAVNRGSRGYTF. Partial CDR3 DNA: TGTGCCAGCAGTGCCGTCAACAGGGGATCAAGAGGC. The chain employs TRBV2 and TRBJ1-2, with 7 bases that match TRBD1. Read sequence stops 3 residues before the CDR3 end, and the germline J gene provides the missing end. The CDR3 contains 15 residues. CDR1 is SNHLY and CDR2 is FYNNEI in the germline V gene.

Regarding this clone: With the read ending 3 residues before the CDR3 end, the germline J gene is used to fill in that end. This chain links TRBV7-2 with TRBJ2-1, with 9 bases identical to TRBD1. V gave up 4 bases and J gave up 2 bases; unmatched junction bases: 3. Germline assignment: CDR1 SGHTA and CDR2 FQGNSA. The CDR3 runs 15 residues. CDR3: CASSSRQGAYNEQFF. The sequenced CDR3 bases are TGTGCCAGCAGCTCCCGACAGGGGGCCTACAATGAG.